This T cell receptor beta chain derives from a study of long-term antiretroviral therapy in people with HIV (dated by TCRdb to between 2022 and 2023). About the full investigation: The earliest samples were collected about a decade before the 2015 WHO recommendation for immediate ART, when ART was typically delayed until CD4 counts fell. About 35% of the 30 participants with HIV were female. The cohort contributed 150 to 200 cryopreserved PBMC samples from 30 adults with confirmed HIV infection, collected serially over a mean of approximately 6 years (range 1-12). A retrospective serial study tested whether changes in peripheral blood TRB repertoire composition and diversity were associated with ART initiation and durable HIV suppression. Test extractions of a monoclonal T-cell line alongside some 36 polyclonal samples showed no cross-contamination during QIAcube processing. Findings and caveats that apply to the study as a whole: The samples span the years 2004 to 2017, and the ART regimens used may be less effective than current regimens. Compared with controls, HIV repertoires had narrower CDR3 length ranges, and the network structure pointed to an antigen-experienced repertoire that shifted only slightly toward naive after ART. Because pre-ART samples had limited cell numbers, profiling was done on unsorted PBMC rather than on sorted CD4+ and CD8+ T cells. Inferences about post-ART repertoire changes are limited because no data were available on ART adherence, viral resistance or therapy changes. Expanded TRB clones identified before ART initiation dominated the repertoire across all time points, though the dominance fluctuated and decreased in many PLHIV after ART. ART initiation was associated with a significant increase in TRB diversity, but diversity stayed significantly below transplant donor controls even after long-term ART. Owing to limited PBMC availability, only the TCR beta chain was sequenced, without alpha chain pairing.

To be included, a participant needed at least one PBMC sample from before ART initiation plus at least two post-ART samples. Every participant with HIV received treatment in the United States of America. Cryopreserved samples of about 0.95-10 million PBMC were thawed and washed before DNA extraction. At the time of the earliest PBMC sample, participants with HIV were aged between roughly 23 and 60 years. Each participant contributed PBMC samples from 1-4 timepoints before ART initiation and 2-8 timepoints after ART initiation, with a median of 7 samples. Serial HIV viral load, CD4+ T-cell count, ART history and demographic data were obtained for every participant. A Qiagen kit on a QIAcube was used to extract genomic DNA from unsorted PBMC, with samples processed in batches of 12. CDR1 is given as GTSNPN and CDR2 as SVGIG, both from the germline V gene (reference sequence). At the junction V is shortened by 5 bases and J by 3 bases; bases outside the gene matches: 7. The CDR3, from cysteine to phenylalanine, totals 15 residues. Just the 45-base CDR3 DNA is kept, in frame starting at base 1.

As concerns this clone: The clone's antigen remains unknown. No per-base quality is available; no much larger clone lies one base away.

The immunoSEQ hsTCRB v3.0 assay was used at survey level resolution for TRB variable region sequencing. A depth of about 35,000-50,000 T-cell genomes per sample was targeted for TRB sequencing. An Illumina MiSeq with a v3 150-cycle kit was used to sequence the pooled TRB libraries. On the study's bioinformatics: Repertoire analysis was performed in R inside a reproducible Nextflow workflow that covered QC, data transformation and analysis. Custom analyses were implemented in LymphoSeq2, an R package for AIRR-Seq data exploration. After excluding a few samples that yielded fewer than 5000 total TRB sequences, fewer than 200 HIV repertoires remained for analysis. Among the roughly 190 retained HIV repertoires, 55 to 65 were collected before ART initiation and about 130 were collected after ART initiation. Repertoires were downsampled to 5000 TRB nucleotide sequences, and summary statistics were averaged over 100 downsampling iterations. Only TRB sequences with CDR3 regions of at least seven amino acids were retained for analysis. A Shannon entropy-derived clonality score and the Gini coefficient were used to measure diversity. In the repertoire networks, any two of the top 5000 CDR3 amino acid sequences were linked whenever the two sequences differed by an edit distance of one. For TRB CDR3 amino acid sequences, GLIPH2 was used to predict antigen specificity groups and MHC restriction. Known CMV, EBV, HIV or tissue antigen associations were flagged by matching CDR3 amino acid sequences against VDJdb and McPAS-TCR. Pre-ART, post-ART and control groups were compared with Wilcoxon signed-rank tests and Holm-Bonferroni correction. This immuneACCESS table, as held by TCRdb, lists in-frame sequences with V and J called but not all clones. Of the missing ones, under half trace to an unresolved V gene in checked studies; the others have no known cause. V and J calls and clone size are as listed in that table; D and trimming were resolved from the DNA. This sample gives around 29,000 clones in total; about 95% of them show up just once. Of the sample, 7.5% to 9% is held by the ten largest clones.

This TCR came from a man under 40 with HIV. The chain joins TRBV30 to TRBJ1-5, with 10 bases matching TRBD1. This specimen consisted of unsorted PBMCs, obtained more than 6 years after starting antiretroviral therapy. Here the CDR3 is given as CAWGQGDPINQPQHF. The sequence in DNA is TGTGCCTGGGGACAGGGGGACCCTATCAATCAGCCCCAGCATTTT.